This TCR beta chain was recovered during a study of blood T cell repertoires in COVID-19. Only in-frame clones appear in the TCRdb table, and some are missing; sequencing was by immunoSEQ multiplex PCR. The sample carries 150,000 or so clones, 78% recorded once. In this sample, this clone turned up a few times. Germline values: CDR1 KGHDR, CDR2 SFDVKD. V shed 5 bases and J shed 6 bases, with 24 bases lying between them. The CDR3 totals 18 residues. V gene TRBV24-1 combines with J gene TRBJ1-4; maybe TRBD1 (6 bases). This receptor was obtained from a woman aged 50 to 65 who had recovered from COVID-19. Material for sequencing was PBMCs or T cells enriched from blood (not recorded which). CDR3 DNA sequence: TGTGCCACCAGTGGATCCCCCCTCAGGGGCGACCTGGATGAAAAACTGTTTTTT. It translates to CATSGSPLRGDLDEKLFF.